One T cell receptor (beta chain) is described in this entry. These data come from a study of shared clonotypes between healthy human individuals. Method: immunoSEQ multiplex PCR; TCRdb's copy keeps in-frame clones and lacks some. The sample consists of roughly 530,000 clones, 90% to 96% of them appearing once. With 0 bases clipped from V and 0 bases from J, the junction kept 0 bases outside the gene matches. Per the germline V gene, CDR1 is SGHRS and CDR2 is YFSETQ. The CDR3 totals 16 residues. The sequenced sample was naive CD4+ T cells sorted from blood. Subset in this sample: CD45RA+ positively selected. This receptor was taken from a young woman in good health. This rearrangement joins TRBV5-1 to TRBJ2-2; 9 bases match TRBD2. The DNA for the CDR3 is TGCGCCAGCAGCTTGGCTAGCGGGGCGAACACCGGGGAGCTGTTTTTT. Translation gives CASSLASGANTGELFF.